One and the same sample provided the 25 T cell receptor beta chains below, sequenced in a study of sequential checkpoint blockade in melanoma (dated by TCRdb to about 2019). Reading the label with the study, this specimen's treatment or condition is: randomized to nivolumab then ipilimumab (arm A) or the reverse (arm B). The library was obtained by the immunoSEQ multiplex PCR assay. TCRdb stores this immuneACCESS table with in-frame sequences only. Part of the clones is absent; in the studies checked, under half of the shortfall reflects unresolved V genes, and no reason is known for the rest. For this sample there are fewer than 20,000 clones; under 60% appear just once. Of the sample, around 17% falls within the top ten clones. Material: CD8+ T cells sorted from blood (inferred from file names), obtained from a patient given nivolumab and ipilimumab in sequence. All receptors come from a human donor with melanoma.

The CDR3 DNA reads as TGTGCCAGCAGTGATTTTCCCCAGGTTGGTTATGATACGCAGTATTTT. Amino acids: CASSDFPQVGYDTQYF. The chain is built from TRBV6-1 and TRBJ2-3; no definite D call. Germline V gene data show CDR1 as MNHNS and CDR2 as SASEGT. This CDR3 is built from 16 residues. V was trimmed by 3 bases and J by 6 bases, leaving 19 bases between them.

The chain combines TRBV27 with TRBJ2-1, with 8 bases aligning to TRBD1. From germline, CDR1 is MNHEY and CDR2 SMNVEV (reference sequence). The CDR3 is made up of 13 amino acids. After removal of 3 bases from V and 12 bases from J, the junction contained 7 bases not matched to a gene. In DNA, the CDR3 is TGTGCCAGCAGTTTTTTTCAAGGACAGGGGCAGTTCTTC. Translated: CASSFFQGQGQFF.

This clone came up a few times. The chain joins TRBV29-1 to TRBJ1-2; no firm D call. Germline CDR1 reads SQVTM; CDR2 reads ANQGSEA. The CDR3 runs 13 residues. V was pared by 1 base and J by 3 bases, with 9 bases between. In DNA form, the CDR3 reads TGCAGCGTTGAAGGGGCCCTGTACTATGGCTACACCTTC. This codes for CSVEGALYYGYTF.

The chain carries TRBV4-2 and TRBJ2-3; 10 bases align to TRBD2. The germline V gene has CDR1 LGHNA and CDR2 YNFKEQ. J was trimmed by 7 bases and V by 2 bases; bases with no gene match: 9. The CDR3 contains 16 residues. The chain's CDR3 is CASSQSAGGNYHTQYF. In DNA, the CDR3 is TGTGCCAGCAGCCAATCAGCGGGGGGGAATTATCATACGCAGTATTTT.

This chain joins TRBV7-9 and TRBJ2-6; a weak D match, TRBD2 (6 bases). The V end was cut by 5 bases, the J end by 0 bases, with 11 bases between. The CDR3 contains 16 residues. Germline CDR1 is SEHNR and CDR2 is FQNEAQ (reference sequence). Written as DNA, the CDR3 is TGTGCCAGCAGCCGCACGGGGGACTCTGGGGCCAACGTCCTGACTTTC. Residues: CASSRTGDSGANVLTF.

The CDR3 DNA sequence: TGTGCCAGCAGTTTAACAGGGGCCAGCCCCTACGAGCAGTACTTC. It codes for CASSLTGASPYEQYF. The chain recombines TRBV28 with TRBJ2-7; 7 bases map to TRBD1. Trimming took 2 bases from V and 2 from J; bases not matched to a gene: 6. Germline CDR1 MDHEN, CDR2 SYDVKM. This CDR3 has 15 residues.

This chain links TRBV12-5 with TRBJ1-1, with D possibly TRBD1 on 5 matching bases. Germline-derived CDR1 and CDR2 are LGHNT and FRNRAP. This CDR3 has 13 residues. V was shortened by 4 bases and J by 1 base, with 7 bases between the two germline ends. CDR3 loop: CASGWGGNTEAFF. The CDR3 nucleotides read TGTGCTAGTGGTTGGGGGGGGAACACTGAAGCTTTCTTT.

The chain is built from TRBV7-9 and TRBJ1-5; 9 bases are a match to TRBD1. CDR3 length: 17 residues. V lost 1 base, J lost 2 bases, and 6 bases stayed unmatched. CDR1 and CDR2 from the germline V gene are SEHNR and FQNEAQ (reference sequence). The CDR3 region has the DNA TGTGCCAGCAGCTTAGAACAGGGGGCTTGGGGCAATCAGCCCCAGCATTTT. It encodes CASSLEQGAWGNQPQHF.

This clone is medium-sized. The CDR3 nucleotides read TGCGCCAGCAGCCAACATCTAAGCTCTGGAAACACCATATATTTT. It translates to CASSQHLSSGNTIYF. The chain uses TRBV4-1 and TRBJ1-3; no firm D call. Germline CDR1 and CDR2: MGHRA and YSYEKL. The CDR3 loop spans 15 amino acids. The V end lost 2 bases, the J end lost 0 bases, and 8 bases lay between the germline ends.

This rearrangement joins TRBV2 to TRBJ1-1, with 10 bases that match TRBD1. V gave up 4 bases and J gave up 8 bases; unmatched junction bases: 7. Germline-derived CDR1 and CDR2 are SNHLY and FYNNEI. The CDR3 runs to 14 residues. CDR3 sequence (DNA): TGTGCCAGCAGTGTGGGACAGGGGATTGCAGAAGCTTTCTTT. Translated, it gives CASSVGQGIAEAFF.

The chain employs TRBV10-3 and TRBJ1-1; a weak D match, TRBD1 (6 bases). This CDR3 is built from 12 residues. The germline V gene encodes CDR1 ENHRY and CDR2 SYGVKD. Trimming cost V 8 bases and J 4 bases, with 11 bases left between them. The CDR3 protein is CAIWGQGTEAFF. The CDR3 nucleotides are TGTGCCATCTGGGGGCAGGGCACTGAAGCTTTCTTT.

V and J are TRBV7-9 and TRBJ1-2; D unclear. Germline lookup yields CDR1 SEHNR and CDR2 FQNEAQ (reference sequence). Deletions cut 4 bases from V and 8 bases from J, with 20 bases between. The CDR3 loop spans 15 amino acids. The CDR3 DNA sequence: TGTGCCAGCAGCTCCCCGAGTCCTATCGCGTCAGGCTACACCTTC. Its translation: CASSSPSPIASGYTF.

This clone occurred a few times. CDR3 in amino acids: CASSLTGVNDYGYTF. The CDR3 DNA reads as TGTGCCAGCAGCTTGACAGGGGTTAACGACTATGGCTACACCTTC. The chain has TRBV7-9 and TRBJ1-2; TRBD1 agrees at 8 bases. There are 15 residues in the CDR3. The V segment lost 3 bases and the J segment 3 bases; nucleotides outside the gene matches: 6. Germline V gene lookup returns CDR1 SEHNR and CDR2 FQNEAQ (reference sequence).

The chain joins TRBV2 to TRBJ2-7; TRBD2 might be the D (8 bases). The germline gives CDR1 SNHLY, CDR2 FYNNEI. The CDR3 has 13 amino acids. Trimming shortened V by 11 bases and J by 2 bases, and 16 bases separated the two germline ends. DNA of the CDR3: TGTGCCCGGGGGGGGACAGTAACCTACGAGCAGTACTTC. Protein: CARGGTVTYEQYF.

The chain carries TRBV10-3 and TRBJ2-1; TRBD2 matches 7 bases. Unmatched junction bases numbered 4, after V lost 8 bases and J lost 0 bases. Germline CDR1 and CDR2: ENHRY and SYGVKD. The CDR3 is made up of 14 amino acids. The CDR3 reads CAILAETSYNEQFF. CDR3 coding DNA: TGTGCCATCCTAGCGGAGACCTCCTACAATGAGCAGTTCTTC.

This clone was detected only a few times. This sequence joins TRBV15 and TRBJ1-4, with D hard to call. Germline values: CDR1 LNHNV, CDR2 YYDKDF (reference sequence). V lost 0 bases, J lost 8 bases, and 7 bases lay in between. There are 13 residues in the CDR3. The DNA for the CDR3 is TGTGCCACCAGCAGAGAAGTAAGCGAAAAACTGTTTTTT. Translating gives CATSREVSEKLFF.

The chain is built from TRBV9 and TRBJ2-5; tentative D call: TRBD1 (6 bases). Per germline, CDR1 SGDLS and CDR2 YYNGEE. The germline V and J ends were trimmed by 3 bases and 1 base, with 13 bases remaining between them. There are 15 residues in the CDR3. DNA for the CDR3: TGTGCCAGCAGCGATAGGACAGAGCCCCAAGAGACCCAGTACTTC. Translation: CASSDRTEPQETQYF.

This chain connects TRBV25-1 to TRBJ2-7; 7 positions match TRBD1. The CDR3 is 14 residues long. Germline V gives CDR1 MGHDK, CDR2 SYGVNS. Unmatched junction bases numbered 9, after V lost 5 bases and J lost 5 bases. The CDR3 sequence: CASSRGLNADEQYF. The CDR3 DNA reads as TGTGCCAGCAGTAGGGGGCTAAACGCCGACGAGCAGTACTTC.

By share of the sample, this clone is medium-sized. The gene calls are TRBV27 and TRBJ1-2; D is perhaps TRBD1 (5 bases). Looked up from germline, CDR1 is MNHEY and CDR2 is SMNVEV (reference sequence). The CDR3 sequence is 15 residues long. Trimming removed 2 bases at V and 5 bases at J, with 15 bases between. CDR3 protein: CASSLGGAIGYGYTF. The CDR3 nucleotides are TGTGCCAGCAGTTTAGGCGGGGCCATAGGGTATGGCTACACCTTC.

CDR3 sequence reads: CASTTGNYGYTF. For the CDR3, the DNA is TGTGCCAGCACCACAGGGAACTATGGCTACACCTTC. The chain joins TRBV6-5 to TRBJ1-2; D perhaps matches TRBD1 (6 bases). V was trimmed by 7 bases and J by 2 bases, leaving 8 bases between them. Germline values: CDR1 MNHEY, CDR2 SVGAGI. This CDR3 spans 12 amino acids.

This sequence joins TRBV5-1 and TRBJ1-1; D remains unclear. This CDR3 comprises 12 residues. Germline V gene sequence: CDR1 SGHRS, CDR2 YFSETQ. Trimming left V 3 bases short and J 7 bases short, with 10 bases between. The CDR3 nucleotides read TGCGCCAGCAGCTCCAACAAGTATGAAGCTTTCTTT. This translates into CASSSNKYEAFF.

This chain uses TRBV9 with TRBJ2-3; TRBD1 matches 8 bases. The germline gives CDR1 SGDLS, CDR2 YYNGEE. V gave up 3 bases and J gave up 3 bases; unmatched junction bases: 9. The CDR3 is 16 residues long. DNA for the CDR3: TGTGCCAGCAGCGCTTGGACAGGGCTTAGGACAGATACGCAGTATTTT. This gives the protein CASSAWTGLRTDTQYF.

This clone was detected only once. This chain joins TRBV12-5 and TRBJ1-1; no definite D call. The germline V gene encodes CDR1 LGHNT and CDR2 FRNRAP. The length of the CDR3 is 13 residues. V was pared by 4 bases and J by 1 base, with 7 bases between. The CDR3 spells CASGSSPNTEAFF. DNA for the CDR3: TGTGCTAGTGGTTCCAGTCCGAACACTGAAGCTTTCTTT.

This clone was observed a handful of times. The chain is built from TRBV19 and TRBJ2-1; a possible D gene is TRBD2 (6 bases). The CDR3 has 12 amino acids. CDR1 is LNHDA and CDR2 is SQIVND in the germline V gene (reference sequence). Trimming pared 2 bases from V and 9 bases from J, leaving 8 bases between. The CDR3 spells CASSIPGSEQFF. CDR3 DNA sequence: TGTGCCAGTAGTATACCCGGGAGTGAGCAGTTCTTC.

The chain uses TRBV28 and TRBJ2-2; no clear D gene. The V end was cut by 3 bases, the J end by 4 bases, with 15 bases between. The germline gives CDR1 MDHEN, CDR2 SYDVKM. The CDR3 loop spans 16 amino acids. The CDR3 protein is CASSFNPEYFTGELFF. The CDR3, as DNA: TGTGCCAGCAGTTTTAATCCTGAGTACTTCACCGGGGAGCTGTTTTTT.